This T cell receptor beta chain was recovered during a study of blood T cell repertoires in COVID-19. Authors' methods: By means of reference gene primer amplification, nucleated cell counts were estimated. The repertoire was sequenced with immunoSEQ multiplex PCR; TCRdb's copy has only in-frame clones and lacks some. The V and J calls and clone size were taken over from that table, and D and trimming were inferred from the DNA. The sample yields 60,000 or so clones, 65% to 85% seen once. This CDR3 has 17 residues. J was trimmed by 6 bases and V by 2 bases; bases with no gene match: 10. Germline CDR1 LGHDT, CDR2 YNNKEL (reference sequence).

V and J are TRBV3-1 (or the pseudogene TRBV3-2) and TRBJ1-6; 7 bases align to TRBD1. Sequences were obtained from peripheral blood. This receptor was obtained from a human donor in a cohort sampled during active COVID-19. CDR3: CASSQYGDRRSNSPLHF. The CDR3 DNA reads TGTGCCAGCAGCCAATATGGGGACAGAAGAAGTAATTCACCCCTCCACTTT.